The 5 T cell receptor beta chains reported below all come from one sample, sequenced in a study of T cell repertoires in cytomegalovirus infection. TCRdb called the reads again in MiXCR, with one record for every CDR3 protein. This table has approximately 550,000 distinct CDR3 sequences, approximately 15% appearing once. Material: CD8+ T cells from PBMCs. The receptor source for this set is a human donor in good health (CMV status not recorded). Some clones in this sample may be carry-over from other donors' samples.

This clonotype was detected many times. This chain connects TRBV7-2 to TRBJ2-1; TRBD1 or TRBD2 may be the D gene (5 bases each). The CDR3 length is 15 residues. Germline loops: CDR1 SGHTA, CDR2 FQGNSA. V was clipped by 2 bases and J by 4 bases, with 12 bases between them. The DNA of the CDR3 is TGTGCCAGCAGCTTATTAGGGGACGCATACAATGAGCAGTTCTTC. The encoded protein is CASSLLGDAYNEQFF.

Details on this clonotype: The junction does not match germline at one end; this may be a read error. The V call is TRBV29-1, the J call TRBJ2-3, with D perhaps matching TRBD1 (6 bases). CDR3 length: 14 amino acids. The germline V gene has CDR1 SQVTM and CDR2 ANQGSEA. CDR3 protein: CSVVTGGGTDTQYF. The CDR3, as DNA: TGCAGCGTTGTAACAGGTGGGGGCACAGATACTCAGTATTTT.

There are a few counts of this clonotype. This chain links TRBV27 with TRBJ2-7; 7 nucleotides align to TRBD2. Germline CDR1 MNHEY, CDR2 SMNVEV (reference sequence). The J segment lost 7 bases and the V segment lost 3 bases, leaving 9 bases of the junction unmatched. This CDR3 is 14 amino acids long. CDR3 sequence: CASSFGGGDREQYF. CDR3 nucleotides: TGTGCCAGCAGTTTTGGGGGAGGGGACCGGGAGCAGTACTTC.

The chain is built from TRBV7-4 and TRBJ1-6; D not certain. The germline V gene has CDR1 SGHVT and CDR2 SQSDAQ. Trimming shortened V by 5 bases and J by 8 bases, and 22 bases separated the two germline ends. The CDR3 is 17 amino acids. This CDR3 reads CASSLPVGSYVDSPLHF. The CDR3 region has the DNA TGTGCCAGCAGCCTACCCGTGGGGAGCTACGTAGATTCACCCCTCCACTTT.

This clonotype was recorded once. The gene calls are TRBV30 and TRBJ1-4, with D possibly matching TRBD1 (5 bases). Trimming removed 2 bases at V and 7 bases at J, with 14 bases between. The germline V gene has CDR1 GTSNPN and CDR2 SVGIG (reference sequence). The CDR3 is 14 amino acids. CDR3 residues: CAWSSGREGEKLFF. The DNA of the CDR3 is TGTGCCTGGAGTTCCGGCAGGGAAGGTGAAAAACTGTTTTTT.